Detailed here is one TCR beta chain. CDR1 is SGHAT, CDR2 FQDESV, per germline (reference sequence). Trimming stripped 1 base from V and 3 bases from J, with 6 bases between. The CDR3 sequence is 13 residues long. In the original analysis: Estimates of nucleated cell counts were drawn from the amplification of reference gene primers. Measured with immunoSEQ multiplex PCR; TCRdb has only the in-frame clones, and not every one. V, J and clone size reflect that table, while D and trimming were determined from the DNA. The sample carries about 220,000 clones, around 82% recorded once. The data belong to a study of blood T cell repertoires in COVID-19. Study at large: Researchers got acute and convalescent COVID-19 samples from the United States, Italy and Spain. Sample material is recorded as cDNA or gDNA derived from T cells, B-cell-depleted T cells, or PBMCs.

This sequence originates from a human donor in a cohort sampled during active COVID-19. The sample comprised peripheral blood. The chain links TRBV11-1 to TRBJ1-2; D call uncertain. The CDR3 loop is CASSLDGDYGYTF. For the CDR3, the DNA is TGTGCCAGCAGCTTAGACGGAGACTATGGCTACACCTTC.